These 15 T cell receptor beta chains originate from one sample sequenced in a study of blood T cell repertoires in COVID-19. Using immunoSEQ multiplex PCR, the repertoire was profiled, and TCRdb retains in-frame clones only, with some absent. The sample yields 150,000 to 200,000 clones, almost 80% seen once. Sequenced sample: peripheral blood. The source of these receptors is a man in his 60s with active or convalescent COVID-19.

The chain employs TRBV5-8 and TRBJ2-5, with 8 bases aligning to TRBD2. There are 14 residues in the CDR3. V shed 7 bases and J 4 bases; nucleotides not matched to a gene: 9. CDR1 and CDR2 from the germline V gene are SGHTS and YDEGEE. CDR3 region: CASRRAGVLETQYF. CDR3 nucleotides: TGTGCCAGCCGGCGAGCGGGAGTTCTAGAGACCCAGTACTTC.

The chain carries TRBV18 and TRBJ2-1; 7 bases agree with TRBD1. Germline CDR1 reads KGHSH; CDR2 reads LQKENI. V shed 3 bases, J shed 5 bases, and the junction held 4 bases outside the gene matches. There are 14 residues in the CDR3. The CDR3 region has the DNA TGTGCCAGCTCACCCAGACAGGGTCACAATGAGCAGTTCTTC. Its protein is CASSPRQGHNEQFF.

This rearrangement joins TRBV10-3 to TRBJ2-7; D unresolved. The CDR3 consists of 11 residues. Trimming cost V 6 bases and J 3 bases, with 6 bases left between them. The V gene's germline CDR1 is ENHRY and CDR2 SYGVKD. CDR3 coding DNA: TGTGCCATCAGGTCCAACTACGAGCAGTACTTC. Encoded protein: CAIRSNYEQYF.

Turning to this clone: Other DNA sequences in the sample encode the same CDR3. This chain uses TRBV6-5 with TRBJ1-1; 7 bases match TRBD1. V dropped 6 bases and J dropped 2; count of bases not matched to a gene: 6. Germline CDR1 is MNHEY and CDR2 is SVGAGI. The CDR3 has 14 residues. This CDR3 is CASRSTGLNTEAFF. Here the CDR3 DNA reads TGTGCCAGCAGGTCGACAGGGTTAAACACTGAAGCTTTCTTT.

The CDR3 sequence is CSGGGQGDGYTF. In DNA form, the CDR3 reads TGCAGCGGGGGGGGACAGGGAGACGGCTACACCTTC. The chain is built from TRBV29-1 and TRBJ1-2; TRBD1 matches 9 bases. Germline CDR1 SQVTM, CDR2 ANQGSEA. Trimming took 7 bases from V and 8 from J; bases not matched to a gene: 8. This CDR3 is built from 12 residues.

Comment on this clone: The sample has other DNA sequences that encode this CDR3 too. The chain has TRBV28 and TRBJ1-3; D is possibly TRBD1 (5 bases). This CDR3 is 16 amino acids long. Germline-derived CDR1 and CDR2 are MDHEN and SYDVKM. V lost 3 bases, J lost 0 bases, and 12 bases lay in between. The CDR3 loop reads CASSLGEAYSGNTIYF. DNA for the CDR3: TGTGCCAGCAGTTTGGGGGAGGCATACTCTGGAAACACCATATATTTT.

This clone turned up a few times. The chain employs TRBV7-2 and TRBJ2-5; 11 nucleotides match TRBD2. The CDR3 runs 15 residues. Germline V CDR1 and CDR2: SGHTA, FQGNSA. J gave up 6 bases and V 5 bases, and 8 bases lay outside the gene matches. CDR3 coding DNA: TGTGCCAGCAGCCCATTAGCGGGAGGGCGACAGACCCAGTACTTC. It codes for CASSPLAGGRQTQYF.

This clone has only one observation. The chain has TRBV29-1 and TRBJ2-7; 12 bases line up with TRBD1. Unmatched junction bases numbered 11, after V lost 6 bases and J lost 2 bases. The CDR3 runs to 16 residues. Germline CDR1 and CDR2: SQVTM and ANQGSEA. For the CDR3, the DNA is TGCAGCGTCGAACGCCGGGACAGGGGGCTCACCTACGAGCAGTACTTC. This codes for CSVERRDRGLTYEQYF.

This clone was seen once. V usage is TRBV9 and J usage is TRBJ1-4; D unresolved. V was trimmed by 0 bases and J by 2 bases, leaving 5 bases between them. CDR1 is SGDLS, CDR2 YYNGEE, per germline. This CDR3 contains 14 residues. In nucleotides, the CDR3 is TGTGCCAGCAGCGTAGCCGGGACTAATGAAAAACTGTTTTTT. It codes for CASSVAGTNEKLFF.

The J gene is TRBJ2-3, the V gene TRBV30, with a weak D call TRBD2 (6 bases). This CDR3 has 14 residues. CDR1 GTSNPN and CDR2 SVGIG come from the germline V gene (reference sequence). Trimming removed 5 bases from V and 5 bases from J, with 17 bases in between. CDR3 sequence reads: CAWGDSRSGDTQYF. The CDR3 DNA reads TGTGCCTGGGGGGACTCCAGGTCCGGAGATACGCAGTATTTT. Variable domain in full (rest from reference TRBV30 and TRBJ2-3): SQTIHQWPATLVQPVGSPLSLECTVEGTSNPNLYWYRQAAGRGLQLLFYSVGIGQISSEVPQNLSASRPQDRQFILSSKKLLLSDSGFYLCAWGDSRSGDTQYFGPGTRLTVL.

This clone was counted once. V gene TRBV7-2 combines with J gene TRBJ2-1; D unresolved. This CDR3 has 15 amino acids. The V and J ends lost 0 bases and 6 bases respectively, with 12 bases between them. Germline CDR1 is SGHTA and CDR2 is FQGNSA. The CDR3 region is CASSLAFGQVNEQFF. CDR3 nucleotide sequence: TGTGCCAGCAGCTTAGCCTTTGGGCAGGTCAATGAGCAGTTCTTC.

This clone was detected a few times. V and J are TRBV6-6 and TRBJ1-4, with 7 bases fitting TRBD1. With 2 bases clipped from V and 6 bases from J, the junction kept 3 bases outside the gene matches. The CDR3 contains 14 residues. CDR1 is MNHNY and CDR2 is SVGAGI in the germline V gene (reference sequence). CDR3: CASSYRDRDEKLFF. The CDR3 bases are TGTGCCAGCAGTTACCGCGACAGGGATGAAAAACTGTTTTTT.

This chain uses TRBV7-9 with TRBJ2-2; TRBD1 might be the D (5 bases). Germline assignment: CDR1 SEHNR and CDR2 FQNEAQ (reference sequence). V was clipped by 5 bases and J by 4 bases, with 8 bases between them. The CDR3 runs to 13 residues. This CDR3 reads CASSQGVTGELFF. The CDR3 bases are TGTGCCAGCAGCCAGGGTGTCACCGGGGAGCTGTTTTTT.

The rearrangement joins TRBV11-3 to TRBJ2-7; TRBD1 matches at 7 bases. This CDR3 spans 12 amino acids. V was clipped by 4 bases and J by 5 bases; unmatched bases: 2. The germline gives CDR1 SGHNT, CDR2 YENEEA. The DNA for the CDR3 is TGTGCCAGCAGCTCCACAGGGGACGAGCAGTACTTC. Amino acid sequence: CASSSTGDEQYF. Full variable domain (missing parts from reference TRBV11-3 and TRBJ2-7): EAGVVQSPRYKIIEKKQPVAFWCNPISGHNTLYWYLQNLGQGPELLIRYENEEAVDDSQLPKDRFSAERLKGVDSTLKIQPAELGDSAVYLCASSSTGDEQYFGPGTRLTVT.

The chain couples TRBV2 to TRBJ2-2, with 10 positions matching TRBD2. The CDR3 runs to 15 residues. CDR1 and CDR2 (germline): SNHLY, FYNNEI. V shed 5 bases, J shed 6 bases, and the junction held 6 bases outside the gene matches. CDR3 amino acids: CASSLLAGEAGELFF. The CDR3 coding sequence is TGTGCCAGCAGTTTGCTAGCGGGAGAGGCCGGGGAGCTGTTTTTT.